A single sample is the source of the 17 T cell receptor beta chains below, sequenced in a study of Graves' ophthalmopathy and Graves' hyperthyroidism. Amplified material comprised TCR beta CDR3 regions derived from RNA transcripts. Second-round multiplex PCR followed a first-round RT-PCR using HTBI primers. TCRdb used MiXCR to reprocess the multiplex PCR reads, holding one entry per CDR3 protein. The profile shows hundreds of thousands of distinct CDR3 sequences, 22% of them singletons. The sequencing input was peripheral blood. These receptors originate from a woman younger than 30 with stable Graves' hyperthyroidism. Some clones in this sample may be carry-over from other donors' samples.

This clonotype was found many times. V and J are TRBV6-2 or TRBV6-3 and TRBJ2-5; D is possibly TRBD2 (6 bases). V was shortened by 4 bases and J by 1 base, with 16 bases between the two germline ends. The CDR3 loop spans 16 amino acids. Per the germline V gene, CDR1 is MNHEY and CDR2 is SVGEGT. DNA for the CDR3: TGTGCCAGCAGTTCCCCTTTGGCGGGGCTCCAAGAGACCCAGTACTTC. Protein product: CASSSPLAGLQETQYF.

The sample holds many counts of this clonotype. The chain combines TRBV12-5 with TRBJ2-2, with D tentatively TRBD2 (7 bases). Trimming removed 2 bases at V and 3 bases at J, with 16 bases between. CDR3 length: 17 residues. CDR1 and CDR2 (germline): LGHNT, FRNRAP. The chain's CDR3 is CASGLWGGPGDTGELFF. The CDR3 DNA follows: TGTGCTAGTGGTTTGTGGGGGGGGCCCGGGGACACCGGGGAGCTGTTTTTT.

J is TRBJ2-5 and V is TRBV5-1; a possible D gene is TRBD1 (6 bases). V lost 4 bases and J lost 4, with 11 bases in between. This CDR3 comprises 13 residues. Germline V gene lookup returns CDR1 SGHRS and CDR2 YFSETQ. The CDR3 region is CASSRGNGETQYF. DNA of the CDR3: TGCGCCAGCAGCAGGGGGAATGGAGAGACCCAGTACTTC.

A remark on this clonotype: A single base separates this from a much larger clone, so it may be a read error. The gene calls are TRBV20-1 and TRBJ2-2; a possible D gene is TRBD2 (5 bases). V shed 7 bases and J shed 2 bases, with 17 bases lying between them. The CDR3 runs to 15 residues. Germline loops: CDR1 DFQATT, CDR2 SNEGSKA (reference sequence). The CDR3 DNA is TGCAGTGTTAGGGTTGCCGGGGATAACACCGGGGAGCTGTTTTTT. It yields the protein CSVRVAGDNTGELFF.

The chain couples TRBV5-7 to TRBJ2-5; D gene ambiguous. TRBV5-7 is placed among ORFs of uncertain function. V lost 2 bases and J lost 5, with 16 bases in between. The CDR3 covers 15 residues. The DNA of the CDR3 is TGTGCCAGCAGCTTATATAGGTTCGGCAAGGAGACCCAGTACTTC. It translates to CASSLYRFGKETQYF.

The chain employs TRBV7-3 and TRBJ2-3, with 8 bases lining up with TRBD1. The CDR3 length is 14 residues. From germline, CDR1 is SGHTA and CDR2 FQGTGA. V shed 6 bases, J shed 4 bases, and the junction held 6 bases outside the gene matches. This chain's CDR3 is CASSSAGGADTQYF. CDR3 in DNA: TGTGCCAGCAGTTCCGCAGGGGGCGCAGATACGCAGTATTTT.

As for this clonotype: Germline is not matched at one junction end, which may reflect a read error. The rearrangement joins TRBV6-1 to TRBJ2-2, with D perhaps matching TRBD2 (6 bases). This CDR3 has 16 amino acids. Germline V CDR1 and CDR2: MNHNS, SASEGT. For the CDR3, the DNA is TGTACCAGCAAACCCTGGAGGGGTAGGGACACCGGGGAGCTGTTTTTT. This codes for CTSKPWRGRDTGELFF.

The rearrangement joins TRBV12-3 or TRBV12-4 to TRBJ2-7; 13 bases agree with TRBD2. The V and J ends lost 6 bases and 7 bases, in that order; junction bases with no gene match: 6. CDR3 length equals 14 residues. CDR3 nucleotide sequence: TGTGCCAGCAGACTAGCGGGAGGGCCGGGTGAGCAGTACTTC. This codes for CASRLAGGPGEQYF.

Only a few counts were recorded for this clonotype. The chain has TRBV12-3 or TRBV12-4 and TRBJ1-2; D not certain. The ends were cut back, 1 base at V and 8 bases at J, with 8 bases in the middle. The CDR3 contains 12 residues. CDR3 in amino acids: CASSLGGWGYTF. DNA of the CDR3: TGTGCCAGCAGTTTAGGAGGTTGGGGCTACACCTTC.

This clonotype was found many times. The rearrangement joins TRBV6-1 to TRBJ1-1; D ambiguous. CDR3 size: 13 residues. V was pared by 4 bases and J by 7 bases, with 13 bases between. Germline V lookup: CDR1 MNHNS, CDR2 SASEGT. The chain's CDR3 is CASSGPEGREAFF. The CDR3, as DNA: TGTGCCAGCAGTGGCCCGGAGGGCCGTGAAGCTTTCTTT.

The rearrangement links TRBV7-2 to TRBJ2-7; either TRBD1 or TRBD2 may supply D (5 bases each). Germline CDR1 reads SGHTA; CDR2 reads FQGNSA. This CDR3 is 15 amino acids long. V shed 4 bases and J shed 2 bases, with 15 bases lying between them. DNA of the CDR3: TGTGCCAGCAGCTCTTACCGGGACCGTGCCTACGAGCAGTACTTC. This sequence encodes CASSSYRDRAYEQYF.

This clonotype was counted at least ten times. The chain links TRBV6-4 to TRBJ1-1, with 8 positions matching TRBD1. CDR3 size: 17 residues. CDR1 and CDR2 (germline): MRHNA, SNTAGT. V shed 4 bases and J 5 bases; nucleotides not matched to a gene: 15. The CDR3 is CASSAQKGQGAGTEAFF. The CDR3 nucleotides read TGTGCCAGCAGTGCTCAAAAAGGACAGGGAGCAGGGACTGAAGCTTTCTTT.

This clonotype appeared many times. The V gene is TRBV20-1, the J gene TRBJ2-5; D is uncertain. CDR1 and CDR2 (germline): DFQATT, SNEGSKA (reference sequence). V was pared by 5 bases and J by 4 bases, with 11 bases between. The CDR3 loop spans 12 amino acids. CDR3 loop: CSAPSGPETQYF. CDR3 coding DNA: TGCAGTGCTCCCTCTGGCCCAGAGACCCAGTACTTC.

This clonotype turned up a few times. Germline and junction disagree at one end, which may indicate a read error. The chain carries TRBV9 and TRBJ1-3; TRBD1 agrees at 9 bases. The CDR3 consists of 16 residues. Germline V gene lookup returns CDR1 SGDLS and CDR2 YYNGEE. The CDR3 sequence: CASSVEQGATGNTIHF. The DNA of the CDR3 is TGTGCCAGCAGCGTAGAACAGGGGGCGACTGGAAACACCATACATTTT.

This clonotype has a count of ten or more. The V call is TRBV5-1, the J call TRBJ2-7; 7 positions match TRBD2. The CDR3 has 15 amino acids. Germline trimming cut 0 bases from V and 4 bases from J; bases unmatched to any gene: 7. Germline assignment: CDR1 SGHRS and CDR2 YFSETQ. CDR3 DNA sequence: TGCGCCAGCAGCTTGGACGTGGGAGGGCCGTACGAGCAGTACTTC. Translating it yields CASSLDVGGPYEQYF.

This clonotype was observed many times. CDR3 nucleotide sequence: TGTGCCAGCAGTTTATTGGGACTAGCGAGCCAAGAGACCCAGTACTTC. Amino acids: CASSLLGLASQETQYF. V is TRBV28 and J is TRBJ2-5, with 10 bases fitting TRBD2. The CDR3 extends over 16 amino acids. V lost 1 base and J lost 1; bases outside the gene matches: 3. In germline, CDR1 is MDHEN, CDR2 SYDVKM.

At least ten counts were recorded for this clonotype. This chain connects TRBV6-5 to TRBJ1-3; D gene ambiguous. V lost 2 bases, J lost 7 bases, and 15 bases lay in between. CDR1 and CDR2 (germline): MNHEY, SVGAGI. This CDR3 is 15 amino acids long. CDR3 amino acids: CASSYGRSLTNTIYF. For the CDR3, the DNA is TGTGCCAGCAGTTACGGCAGGTCGTTAACGAACACCATATATTTT.